The 28 T cell receptor beta chains presented below share a single source sample, sequenced in a study of blood T cell repertoires in COVID-19. Assay used: immunoSEQ multiplex PCR; TCRdb lists only in-frame clones, some missing. The table lists about 140,000 clones, around nine tenths of them singletons. The sample consisted of peripheral blood. The receptor set was obtained from a woman aged 40 to 50 with acute or convalescent COVID-19.

The rearrangement links TRBV4-3 to TRBJ2-5; 13 nucleotides match TRBD2. The V and J ends lost 0 bases and 2 bases, in that order; junction bases with no gene match: 3. The germline V gene has CDR1 LGHNA and CDR2 YSLEER. The CDR3 loop spans 17 amino acids. The CDR3 loop is CASSQEGLAGEQETQYF. As DNA, the CDR3 is TGCGCCAGCAGCCAAGAAGGACTAGCGGGGGAGCAAGAGACCCAGTACTTC.

The chain uses TRBV7-2 and TRBJ1-3; 8 nucleotides line up with TRBD1. The CDR3 length is 17 residues. V lost 3 bases and J lost 0; bases outside the gene matches: 7. The germline gives CDR1 SGHTA, CDR2 FQGNSA. CDR3 in DNA: TGTGCCAGCAGCTTCGGGACAGGCCGGAGCTCTGGAAACACCATATATTTT. Residues: CASSFGTGRSSGNTIYF.

The chain carries TRBV29-1 and TRBJ1-2, with 7 positions matching TRBD1. This CDR3 contains 12 residues. The V segment lost 7 bases and the J segment 10 bases; nucleotides outside the gene matches: 12. Germline CDR1 is SQVTM and CDR2 is ANQGSEA. The CDR3 sequence: CSAQPTGQDYTF. Here the CDR3 DNA reads TGCAGCGCTCAACCGACAGGACAGGACTACACCTTC. The complete variable domain, with remaining parts taken from reference TRBV29-1 and TRBJ1-2, reads SAVISQKPSRDICQRGTSLTIQCQVDSQVTMMFWYRQQPGQSLTLIATANQGSEATYESGFVIDKFPISRPNLTFSTLTVSNMSPEDSSIYLCSAQPTGQDYTFGSGTRLTVV.

This clone was counted a single time. This rearrangement joins TRBV2 to TRBJ2-5; TRBD2 matches 7 bases. J lost 5 bases, V lost 8 bases, and 14 bases had no gene match. The CDR3 runs 15 residues. In germline, CDR1 is SNHLY, CDR2 FYNNEI. The CDR3 spells CASAPVEGGGETQYF. CDR3 DNA: TGTGCCAGCGCTCCGGTTGAAGGCGGGGGTGAGACCCAGTACTTC.

The genes are TRBV5-8 and TRBJ1-6; D may be TRBD1 (6 bases). Germline V lookup: CDR1 SGHTS, CDR2 YDEGEE. This CDR3 is built from 16 residues. V lost 4 bases and J lost 2, with 13 bases in between. In nucleotides, the CDR3 is TGTGCCAGCAGCCCCCTACGGACAGCCTATAATTCACCCCTCCACTTT. Encoded protein: CASSPLRTAYNSPLHF.

The rearrangement joins TRBV7-3 to TRBJ1-1, with D hard to call. Germline V gene lookup returns CDR1 SGHTA and CDR2 FQGTGA. V was shortened by 2 bases and J by 1 base, with 8 bases between the two germline ends. CDR3 length: 14 amino acids. The CDR3 protein is CASSLVGGNTEAFF. As DNA, the CDR3 is TGTGCCAGCAGCTTAGTTGGCGGGAACACTGAAGCTTTCTTT.

The chain uses TRBV24-1 and TRBJ1-5, with TRBD1 matching 7 bases. The CDR3 totals 17 residues. Losses at the gene ends were 6 bases for V and 0 bases for J; bases not matched to a gene: 10. In germline, CDR1 is KGHDR, CDR2 SFDVKD. The CDR3: CATSQIGTVYSNQPQHF. The DNA for the CDR3 is TGTGCCACCAGTCAGATTGGGACAGTTTATAGCAATCAGCCCCAGCATTTT.

This sequence joins TRBV28 and TRBJ1-1; D is unresolved. CDR3 length: 13 residues. CDR1 and CDR2 (germline): MDHEN, SYDVKM. V shed 7 bases and J shed 1 base, with 10 bases lying between them. In DNA, the CDR3 is TGTGCCAGCACCCGGGAGAGGAACACTGAAGCTTTCTTT. Encoded protein: CASTRERNTEAFF.

This chain links TRBV29-1 with TRBJ2-1, with 7 nucleotides matching TRBD2. The CDR3 totals 14 residues. V trimming: 2 bases; J trimming: 7 bases; junction bases outside the gene matches: 8. CDR1 SQVTM and CDR2 ANQGSEA come from the germline V gene. CDR3: CSVERARAGNEQFF. The CDR3 DNA follows: TGCAGCGTTGAAAGAGCCCGAGCGGGAAATGAGCAGTTCTTC.

The chain uses TRBV7-9 and TRBJ2-1; 7 positions agree with TRBD2. Germline V gene lookup returns CDR1 SEHNR and CDR2 FQNEAQ (reference sequence). Unmatched junction bases numbered 7, after V lost 3 bases and J lost 8 bases. The CDR3 runs 14 residues. The CDR3 DNA sequence: TGTGCCAGCAGCTTTAGCGGAGGGAGGGATGAGCAGTTCTTC. It specifies CASSFSGGRDEQFF.

V is TRBV7-3 and J is TRBJ2-3; 12 nucleotides match TRBD2. Germline V gives CDR1 SGHTA, CDR2 FQGTGA. The ends lost 5 bases at V and 4 bases at J; junction bases unmatched: 4. The CDR3 totals 15 residues. CDR3: CASSLRTSGADTQYF. The CDR3 coding sequence is TGTGCCAGCAGCCTGCGGACTAGCGGGGCAGATACGCAGTATTTT.

This chain links TRBV6-1 with TRBJ1-4; 11 positions agree with TRBD1. The CDR3 is made up of 18 amino acids. Germline lookup yields CDR1 MNHNS and CDR2 SASEGT. The trim removed 0 bases at V and 3 bases at J, leaving 6 bases unmatched. CDR3 sequence reads: CASSEAWTGGESNEKLFF. The CDR3 nucleotides are TGTGCCAGCAGTGAAGCATGGACAGGGGGCGAATCTAATGAAAAACTGTTTTTT.

The chain links TRBV6-2 or TRBV6-3 to TRBJ2-7; weak D call: TRBD2 (5 bases). The germline gives CDR1 MNHEY, CDR2 SVGEGT. The CDR3 is 15 amino acids. The germline V and J ends were trimmed by 6 bases and 3 bases, with 18 bases remaining between them. CDR3 nucleotides: TGTGCCAGCAGCTCCATTTCCGAGGGTCTCTACGAGCAGTACTTC. Translation gives CASSSISEGLYEQYF.

CDR3 DNA sequence: TGTGCCAGCAGTACCGGGACAGGGTGGTACGAGCAGTACTTC. Amino acid sequence: CASSTGTGWYEQYF. V and J are TRBV27 and TRBJ2-7; 9 bases are a match to TRBD1. CDR1 MNHEY and CDR2 SMNVEV come from the germline V gene (reference sequence). J gave up 4 bases and V 5 bases, and 6 bases lay outside the gene matches. This CDR3 spans 14 amino acids.

This chain links TRBV3-1 (or the pseudogene TRBV3-2) with TRBJ2-5, with D maybe TRBD1 (6 bases). CDR3 length: 16 amino acids. Germline-derived CDR1 and CDR2 are LGHDT and YNNKEL (reference sequence). Trimming stripped 2 bases from V and 5 bases from J, with 18 bases between. The CDR3 bases are TGTGCCAGCAGCCAATTTACCGCCAGGGGACGTGAGACCCAGTACTTC. Amino acids: CASSQFTARGRETQYF.

This rearrangement joins TRBV4-3 to TRBJ2-1; D might be TRBD1 (5 bases). The CDR3 is made up of 14 amino acids. From germline, CDR1 is LGHNA and CDR2 YSLEER. Trimming left V 1 base short and J 7 bases short, with 11 bases between. CDR3 region: CASSQGVRVNEQFF. The CDR3 nucleotides are TGCGCCAGCAGCCAAGGGGTCAGGGTAAATGAGCAGTTCTTC.

The chain has TRBV6-2 or TRBV6-3 and TRBJ1-6; D is undetermined. The CDR3 runs to 13 residues. Germline lookup yields CDR1 MNHEY and CDR2 SVGEGT. The V gene lost 3 bases and the J gene lost 10 bases, with 10 bases spanning the gap. CDR3: CASSYDGVSPLHF. CDR3 nucleotides: TGTGCCAGCAGTTATGACGGAGTCTCACCCCTCCACTTT.

The count of this clone is one. The chain uses TRBV12-2 and TRBJ1-2; TRBD1 is the table's D call and was not checked against the DNA. TRBV12-2 constitutes a pseudogene. The CDR3 spans 16 residues. CDR3 protein: CASRLVRRQGGYGYTF. The CDR3 DNA sequence: TGTGCAAGTCGCTTAGTCAGGCGACAGGGAGGCTATGGCTACACCTTC.

The chain combines TRBV6-5 with TRBJ1-5; D remains unclear. With 6 bases removed from V and 5 bases from J, the gap between germline ends came to 8 bases. The CDR3 contains 12 residues. Germline CDR1 MNHEY, CDR2 SVGAGI. The CDR3 bases are TGTGCCAGCAGGTACGGAGATCAGCCCCAGCATTTT. It encodes CASRYGDQPQHF.

The CDR3, as DNA: TGTGCCTGGAGTCAGACTAACCCGGGATCTCTGTTTTTT. This codes for CAWSQTNPGSLFF. This chain uses TRBV30 with TRBJ1-4; D gene unclear. V lost 2 bases and J lost 14, with 18 bases in between. Looked up from germline, CDR1 is GTSNPN and CDR2 is SVGIG (reference sequence). The CDR3 is 13 residues long.

V usage is TRBV6-5 and J usage is TRBJ2-2, with TRBD2 matching 8 bases. This CDR3 region has 13 residues. The germline V gene has CDR1 MNHEY and CDR2 SVGAGI. J gave up 7 bases and V 10 bases, and 8 bases lay outside the gene matches. CDR3 loop: CATSLAGHGELFF. DNA for the CDR3: TGTGCCACCTCGTTAGCGGGGCACGGGGAGCTGTTTTTT.

The CDR3 sequence: CASSPWTGVNYNEQFF. CDR3 DNA: TGTGCCAGCAGCCCCTGGACAGGGGTCAACTACAATGAGCAGTTCTTC. The chain uses TRBV5-5 and TRBJ2-1, with 9 bases fitting TRBD1. Germline-derived CDR1 and CDR2 are SGHKS and YYEKEE (reference sequence). The CDR3 runs 16 residues. After removal of 4 bases from V and 3 bases from J, the junction contained 8 bases not matched to a gene.

The chain links TRBV7-9 to TRBJ1-5; TRBD1 matches 7 bases. Trimming removed 1 base from V and 5 bases from J; junction bases left unmatched: 5. The CDR3 sequence is 15 residues long. Germline V lookup: CDR1 SEHNR, CDR2 FQNEAQ (reference sequence). DNA for the CDR3: TGTGCCAGCAGCTTAGACAGGGGCCGATATCAGCCCCAGCATTTT. It codes for CASSLDRGRYQPQHF.

This clone was counted a few times. This rearrangement joins TRBV12-3 or TRBV12-4 to TRBJ1-2; D unclear. CDR3 length equals 12 residues. V lost 7 bases and J 5 bases, leaving 11 bases between the germline ends. CDR3 nucleotide sequence: TGTGCCAGCACCGAGATTGGTTATGGCTACACCTTC. Encoded protein: CASTEIGYGYTF.

V and J are TRBV25-1 and TRBJ2-1; the match to TRBD2 covers 14 bases. This CDR3 has 14 amino acids. V shed 3 bases, J shed 8 bases, and the junction held 0 bases outside the gene matches. Germline CDR1 and CDR2: MGHDK and SYGVNS. DNA for the CDR3: TGTGCCAGCAGTGAGGGACTAGCGGGAGATGAGCAGTTCTTC. This translates into CASSEGLAGDEQFF. The full variable domain, rest sourced from reference TRBV25-1 and TRBJ2-1, is EADIYQTPRYLVIGTGKKITLECSQTMGHDKMYWYQQDPGMELHLIHYSYGVNSTEKGDLSSESTVSRIRTEHFPLTLESARPSHTSQYLCASSEGLAGDEQFFGPGTRLTVL.

The V gene is TRBV28, the J gene TRBJ1-1, with 8 positions matching TRBD1. Germline loops: CDR1 MDHEN, CDR2 SYDVKM. With 2 bases clipped from V and 11 bases from J, the junction kept 7 bases outside the gene matches. This CDR3 has 13 residues. In DNA form, the CDR3 reads TGTGCCAGCAGTTTACGGCAGGGGGCGGGCGCTTTCTTT. Its translation is CASSLRQGAGAFF.

This chain joins TRBV12-5 and TRBJ1-2; D is undetermined. This CDR3 is 15 amino acids long. Per germline, CDR1 LGHNT and CDR2 FRNRAP. Deletions cut 4 bases from V and 4 bases from J, with 16 bases between. The CDR3 nucleotides are TGTGCTAGTGGTTCCCCCCCCGGGAGCACCTATGGCTACACCTTC. Its translation is CASGSPPGSTYGYTF.

In its sample, this clone was seen once. The V and J genes are TRBV9 and TRBJ1-6; TRBD1 aligns across 8 bases. CDR1 and CDR2 from the germline V gene are SGDLS and YYNGEE. V trimming: 4 bases; J trimming: 8 bases; junction bases outside the gene matches: 5. The CDR3 is 14 residues long. The DNA of the CDR3 is TGTGCCAGCAGCCTAACGGGACAGGATTCACCCCTCCACTTT. This codes for CASSLTGQDSPLHF.